The sequence of this TCR beta chain was determined in a study of OX40 agonist ivuxolimab in advanced cancers. The study in broad terms: Ivuxolimab was a fully human IgG2 agonistic monoclonal antibody targeting the costimulatory receptor OX40 (CD134). Intravenous ivuxolimab was administered to patients every 2 weeks at six dose levels: 0.01, 0.1, 0.3, 1.5, 3 and 10 mg/kg. Among the 50 to 55 dose-escalation patients, about 19 had hepatocellular carcinoma, roughly 15 melanoma, 9 renal cell carcinoma and 9 head and neck cancer. In the dose-escalation cohort, 65% to 85% of patients were male, and the mean age was roughly 60 years with a range of roughly 20 to 85. Patients were allowed to have had prior anti-PD-1, anti-PD-L1 or anti-CTLA-4 therapy, and approximately 40% of the dose-escalation patients had previously received checkpoint inhibitors. Three dose-escalation patients achieved partial responses, one with hepatocellular carcinoma and two with cutaneous melanoma. Peripheral TCRbeta sequencing aimed to test whether ivuxolimab altered TCR sequence diversity and caused clonal T-cell expansion. The paper covers the monotherapy dose-escalation part of the phase I ivuxolimab trial, which included N ≈ 57 patients. What the study reported, not specific to this receptor: Clonal expansion of both CD4+ and CD8+ blood T cells was observed from baseline to week 6 at doses 0.1 to 3.0 mg/kg. Partial responders in the 0.1-3.0 mg/kg groups had among the lowest normalized peripheral clonal expansion, especially among CD8+ T cells. Low levels of normalized T-cell clonal expansion were also shown by some nonresponding patients. Which antigens the clonally expanded peripheral T cells were specific for was not determined. On average, CD8+ T cells showed more expanded clones than CD4+ T cells after ivuxolimab.

V gives up 3 bases and J gives up 1 base, and the segment between their germline ends measures 16 bases. CDR3 length: 16 amino acids, cysteine to phenylalanine. Just CDR3 DNA is preserved here, 48 bases in frame from base 1. The germline V gene sets CDR1 to MDHEN and CDR2 to SYDVKM. Genomic DNA was isolated from the sorted cells so that the TCRbeta CDR3 region could be sequenced. The immunoSEQ Assay was used to sequence the TCRbeta CDR3 regions. TCRdb mirrors the immuneACCESS table, restricted to in-frame sequences. Some clones are absent from its copies; in checked studies, under half trace to an unresolved V gene, and the reason for the others is unknown. The sample includes about 90,000 clones, with about 90% observed a single time. The ten largest clonotypes hold 1.5% to 2% of the sample. The trial excluded patients who had a history of autoimmune disease or who were on systemic immunosuppression. Peripheral blood for TCR sequencing was drawn from every dose cohort at baseline, at cycle 4 day 1 and at cycle 7 day 1. The samples were taken from a phase I, first-in-human, multicenter, open-label dose-escalation trial of ivuxolimab. Adults with locally advanced or metastatic head and neck squamous cell, hepatocellular, melanoma or renal cell carcinoma were enrolled in the trial. Before TCR sequencing, CD4+ T cells and CD8+ T cells were sorted from peripheral blood as separate populations.

This clone was observed a few times. The specificity of this receptor is unknown. It has no much larger one-base neighbor in the sample; base qualities were not kept. The material was CD4+ or CD8+ T cells sorted from blood, obtained in a trial of the OX40 agonist ivuxolimab. The V gene is TRBV28 and the J gene is TRBJ2-7; the D call is tentative, TRBD1 or TRBD2, as each matches 5 bases. The source is an adult with an advanced solid tumor such as melanoma, head and neck, liver or kidney cancer. This receptor has the CDR3 CASSFIGTVASYEQYF. The DNA sequence is given as TGTGCCAGCAGTTTCATCGGGACGGTTGCTTCCTACGAGCAGTACTTC.